Listed below are T cell receptor beta chains from one sample, sequenced in a study of OX40 agonist ivuxolimab in advanced cancers. TCRdb's table, derived via immunoSEQ multiplex PCR, lists solely in-frame clones and lacks some. The sample carries about 80,000 clones, roughly 90% recorded once. The sample consisted of CD4+ or CD8+ T cells sorted from blood, taken in a trial of the OX40 agonist ivuxolimab. All receptors derive from an adult with an advanced solid tumor such as melanoma, head and neck, liver or kidney cancer. The CDR3 runs from the conserved cysteine through the conserved F or W. D genes are given only for firm matches. Expanded clones get a size class; other rows say once, few or many, or leave the size out.

J gene: TRBJ2-7
D gene: TRBD2
V gene: TRBV19
clone size: -
CDR3 protein: CASSTLAGGPYEQYF
CDR3 DNA: TGTGCCAGTAGTACGCTAGCGGGGGGGCCTTACGAGCAGTACTTC

J gene: TRBJ2-1
D gene: TRBD2
V gene: TRBV7-2
clone size: -
CDR3 protein: CASSFQRGGSYNEQFF
CDR3 DNA: TGTGCCAGCAGCTTTCAGCGGGGGGGCTCCTACAATGAGCAGTTCTTC

J gene: TRBJ2-7
D gene: TRBD2
V gene: TRBV5-5
clone size: once
CDR3 protein: CASSLDRGGFYEQYF
CDR3 DNA: TGTGCCAGCAGCTTGGACCGGGGGGGTTTCTACGAGCAGTACTTC

J gene: TRBJ2-7
D gene: -
V gene: TRBV13
clone size: -
CDR3 protein: CASSLGTESYEQYF
CDR3 DNA: TGTGCCAGCAGCTTAGGGACAGAGTCCTACGAGCAGTACTTC

J gene: TRBJ1-2
D gene: -
V gene: TRBV13
clone size: -
CDR3 protein: CASSGRDTANYGYTF
CDR3 DNA: TGTGCCAGCAGCGGAAGGGACACTGCTAACTATGGCTACACCTTC

J gene: TRBJ2-1
D gene: -
V gene: TRBV11-2
clone size: -
CDR3 protein: CASSLARGPHNEQFF
CDR3 DNA: TGTGCCAGCAGCTTAGCACGGGGGCCCCACAATGAGCAGTTCTTC

J gene: TRBJ2-2
D gene: TRBD2
V gene: TRBV5-4
clone size: -
CDR3 protein: CASSLAGGITGELFF
CDR3 DNA: TGTGCCAGCAGCTTAGCGGGGGGGATCACCGGGGAGCTGTTTTTT

J gene: TRBJ2-3
D gene: TRBD1
V gene: TRBV10-3
clone size: -
CDR3 protein: CAISEDFRGRTDTQYF
CDR3 DNA: TGTGCCATCAGTGAGGACTTCAGGGGGCGCACAGATACGCAGTATTTT

J gene: TRBJ1-6
D gene: -
V gene: TRBV27
clone size: -
CDR3 protein: CASSPLGQTYNSPLHF
CDR3 DNA: TGTGCCAGCAGTCCTCTCGGGCAGACATATAATTCACCCCTCCACTTT

J gene: TRBJ2-1
D gene: -
V gene: TRBV10-3
clone size: -
CDR3 protein: CAILLLPNNEQFF
CDR3 DNA: TGTGCCATCCTTCTACTACCGAACAATGAGCAGTTCTTC

J gene: TRBJ2-5
D gene: TRBD1
V gene: TRBV7-9
clone size: once
CDR3 protein: CASSSRQGAQETQYF
CDR3 DNA: TGTGCCAGCAGCTCCCGTCAGGGGGCGCAGGAGACCCAGTACTTC

J gene: TRBJ2-1
D gene: TRBD1
V gene: TRBV2
clone size: -
CDR3 protein: CASIHSTWTGGDEQFF
CDR3 DNA: TGTGCCAGCATTCATTCTACCTGGACAGGGGGCGATGAGCAGTTCTTC

J gene: TRBJ2-1
D gene: -
V gene: TRBV5-4
clone size: -
CDR3 protein: CASSPLSNEQFF
CDR3 DNA: TGTGCCAGCAGCCCCCTTTCCAATGAGCAGTTCTTC

J gene: TRBJ1-2
D gene: -
V gene: TRBV28
clone size: -
CDR3 protein: CASSLTRYYGYTF
CDR3 DNA: TGTGCCAGCAGTTTGACCCGTTACTATGGCTACACCTTC

J gene: TRBJ2-1
D gene: -
V gene: TRBV11-3
clone size: -
CDR3 protein: CASSLRVGSFDSYNEQFF
CDR3 DNA: TGTGCCAGCAGCTTACGCGTAGGGTCGTTTGATTCCTACAATGAGCAGTTCTTC

J gene: TRBJ2-3
D gene: TRBD1
V gene: TRBV27
clone size: -
CDR3 protein: CASSLLAGTGGPDTQYF
CDR3 DNA: TGTGCCAGCAGTTTATTAGCCGGGACAGGGGGCCCAGATACGCAGTATTTT

J gene: TRBJ2-2
D gene: -
V gene: TRBV11-2
clone size: -
CDR3 protein: CASSFGGELFF
CDR3 DNA: TGTGCCAGCAGCTTCGGCGGGGAGCTGTTTTTT

J gene: TRBJ2-5
D gene: -
V gene: TRBV5-1
clone size: -
CDR3 protein: CASSPGTEKPQETQYF
CDR3 DNA: TGCGCCAGCAGCCCGGGGACGGAAAAACCCCAAGAGACCCAGTACTTC

J gene: TRBJ2-1
D gene: -
V gene: TRBV12-2
clone size: -
CDR3 protein: CASRPLYNEQFF
CDR3 DNA: TGTGCAAGTCGCCCGTTATACAATGAGCAGTTCTTC

J gene: TRBJ1-3
D gene: -
V gene: TRBV4-3
clone size: -
CDR3 protein: CASSLGTSFVENTIYF
CDR3 DNA: TGCGCCAGCAGCCTTGGGACATCTTTCGTCGAAAACACCATATATTTT

J gene: TRBJ2-5
D gene: -
V gene: TRBV5-6
clone size: -
CDR3 protein: CASSLGSGQETQYF
CDR3 DNA: TGTGCCAGCAGCTTGGGTAGCGGCCAAGAGACCCAGTACTTC